This T cell receptor (beta chain) was captured in a study of T cells after posttransplantation cyclophosphamide. Study results and limitations: Donor-recipient repertoire similarity was low at 1-2 months, rising over year one.

On this clone itself: Its matching antigen is unknown.

CDR3 length: 15 residues. CDR1 and CDR2 (germline): SGHTA, FQGTGA. J was trimmed by 9 bases and V by 0 bases; bases with no gene match: 10. The assay was immunoSEQ multiplex PCR, and TCRdb's table has in-frame clones only and misses some. This sample comprises some 37,000 clones, none seen once only. Sequencing input: PBMCs. This chain connects TRBV7-3 to TRBJ2-7, with 8 bases identical to TRBD2. The TCR comes from a girl aged 5 to 17 in good health, CMV-negative, and a related stem cell transplant donor. The CDR3 reads CASSLTGTSFSGQYF. The CDR3 nucleotides read TGTGCCAGCAGCTTAACGGGGACTAGTTTTAGTGGGCAGTACTTC.